Listed below are T cell receptor beta chains from one sample, sequenced in a study of control samples from healthy donors and cancer patients. TCRdb's copy holds only in-frame clones and misses some; the assay was immunoSEQ multiplex PCR. The table has 150,000 or so clones, 90% to 95% seen once. The material sequenced was blood. These receptors were collected from a man in his late teens or twenties in good health. The CDR3 runs from the conserved cysteine through the conserved F or W. D genes are given only for firm matches. Only part of the rows carry a size: once, few, many, or a class if the clone is expanded.

v_gene: TRBV7-9
len: 12
abundance: once
d_gene: NA
j_gene: TRBJ1-1
CDR3aa: CASSVSDTEAFF
CDR3nt: TGTGCCAGCAGCGTCAGCGACACTGAAGCTTTCTTT

v_gene: TRBV28
len: 17
abundance: NA
d_gene: TRBD1
j_gene: TRBJ1-1
CDR3aa: CASSSTGTGSLNTEAFF
CDR3nt: TGTGCCAGCAGTTCCACCGGGACAGGATCCCTGAACACTGAAGCTTTCTTT

v_gene: TRBV19
len: 12
abundance: NA
d_gene: NA
j_gene: TRBJ2-1
CDR3aa: CASSMGDGEQFF
CDR3nt: TGTGCCAGTAGTATGGGAGACGGAGAGCAGTTCTTC

v_gene: TRBV4-3
len: 14
abundance: NA
d_gene: NA
j_gene: TRBJ1-1
CDR3aa: CASSRVGKYTEAFF
CDR3nt: TGCGCCAGCAGCCGCGTTGGCAAGTACACTGAAGCTTTCTTT

v_gene: TRBV11-2
len: 14
abundance: NA
d_gene: NA
j_gene: TRBJ2-5
CDR3aa: CASKREGVLETQYF
CDR3nt: TGTGCCAGCAAGAGGGAAGGGGTCTTGGAGACCCAGTACTTC

v_gene: TRBV18
len: 15
abundance: NA
d_gene: NA
j_gene: TRBJ1-2
CDR3aa: CASSPYRSGSAGYTF
CDR3nt: TGTGCCAGCTCACCATATAGATCGGGAAGTGCTGGCTACACCTTC

v_gene: TRBV30
len: 13
abundance: NA
d_gene: NA
j_gene: TRBJ1-4
CDR3aa: CAWSLATNEKLFF
CDR3nt: TGTGCCTGGAGCCTAGCAACTAATGAAAAACTGTTTTTT

v_gene: TRBV19
len: 17
abundance: NA
d_gene: TRBD2
j_gene: TRBJ2-1
CDR3aa: CASSIFPSGGSYNEQFF
CDR3nt: TGTGCCAGTAGTATCTTTCCTAGCGGGGGGTCCTACAATGAGCAGTTCTTC

v_gene: TRBV7-6
len: 17
abundance: NA
d_gene: TRBD2
j_gene: TRBJ2-1
CDR3aa: CASSLAQLAGVRNEQFF
CDR3nt: TGTGCCAGCAGCTTAGCCCAACTAGCGGGAGTCCGCAATGAGCAGTTCTTC

v_gene: TRBV30
len: 15
abundance: NA
d_gene: TRBD2
j_gene: TRBJ2-2
CDR3aa: CAWSGGSGYTGELFF
CDR3nt: TGTGCCTGGAGCGGGGGGTCCGGGTACACCGGGGAGCTGTTTTTT

v_gene: TRBV29-1
len: 14
abundance: NA
d_gene: NA
j_gene: TRBJ1-1
CDR3aa: CSVQAHGEGAEAFF
CDR3nt: TGCAGCGTCCAGGCGCATGGGGAAGGGGCTGAAGCTTTCTTT

v_gene: TRBV30
len: 11
abundance: NA
d_gene: NA
j_gene: TRBJ1-2
CDR3aa: CAWRGQVNYTF
CDR3nt: TGTGCCTGGAGAGGCCAGGTGAACTACACCTTC

v_gene: TRBV28
len: 12
abundance: NA
d_gene: NA
j_gene: TRBJ1-2
CDR3aa: CASRVQNYGYTF
CDR3nt: TGTGCCAGCAGAGTACAGAACTATGGCTACACCTTC

v_gene: TRBV5-5
len: 14
abundance: NA
d_gene: TRBD1
j_gene: TRBJ1-6
CDR3aa: CASSWGGQGSPLHF
CDR3nt: TGTGCCAGCAGCTGGGGGGGACAGGGTTCACCCCTCCACTTT

v_gene: TRBV18
len: 15
abundance: NA
d_gene: NA
j_gene: TRBJ1-2
CDR3aa: CASSPSGEGNYGYTF
CDR3nt: TGTGCCAGCTCACCATCAGGGGAGGGTAACTATGGCTACACCTTC

v_gene: TRBV19
len: 12
abundance: NA
d_gene: NA
j_gene: TRBJ2-7
CDR3aa: CASKDEHYEQYF
CDR3nt: TGTGCCAGTAAGGACGAGCACTACGAGCAGTACTTC

v_gene: TRBV12-3/TRBV12-4
len: 12
abundance: NA
d_gene: NA
j_gene: TRBJ1-4
CDR3aa: CASSFLFEKLFF
CDR3nt: TGTGCCAGCAGTTTTCTTTTCGAAAAACTGTTTTTT

v_gene: TRBV4-3
len: 14
abundance: NA
d_gene: NA
j_gene: TRBJ1-2
CDR3aa: CASSQDETYYGYTF
CDR3nt: TGCGCCAGCAGCCAAGACGAGACGTATTATGGCTACACCTTC

v_gene: TRBV7-9
len: 15
abundance: NA
d_gene: NA
j_gene: TRBJ1-5
CDR3aa: CASSLGGRGKQPQHF
CDR3nt: TGTGCCAGCAGCTTAGGTGGTAGGGGAAAGCAGCCCCAGCATTTT

v_gene: TRBV7-9
len: 12
abundance: few
d_gene: NA
j_gene: TRBJ1-5
CDR3aa: CASSLGDQPQHF
CDR3nt: TGTGCCAGCAGCTTGGGGGATCAGCCCCAGCATTTT

v_gene: TRBV6-6
len: 14
abundance: few
d_gene: TRBD1
j_gene: TRBJ1-6
CDR3aa: CASSDRAYNSPLHF
CDR3nt: TGTGCCAGCAGTGACAGGGCCTATAATTCACCCCTCCACTTT

v_gene: TRBV5-1
len: 15
abundance: NA
d_gene: NA
j_gene: TRBJ2-5
CDR3aa: CASSLVSARQETQYF
CDR3nt: TGCGCCAGCAGCTTGGTCTCGGCCAGGCAAGAGACCCAGTACTTC

v_gene: TRBV7-9
len: 15
abundance: NA
d_gene: TRBD1
j_gene: TRBJ2-1
CDR3aa: CASSPSLSGQHEQFF
CDR3nt: TGTGCCAGCAGCCCTAGTCTGTCGGGACAGCATGAGCAGTTCTTC

v_gene: TRBV7-8
len: 15
abundance: NA
d_gene: NA
j_gene: TRBJ1-3
CDR3aa: CASSLRGANGNTIYF
CDR3nt: TGTGCCAGCAGCTTGAGGGGGGCTAATGGAAACACCATATATTTT

v_gene: TRBV3-1/TRBV3-2
len: 11
abundance: NA
d_gene: NA
j_gene: TRBJ2-7
CDR3aa: CASSQGYEQYF
CDR3nt: TGTGCCAGCAGCCAAGGTTACGAGCAGTACTTC

v_gene: TRBV27
len: 16
abundance: once
d_gene: TRBD2
j_gene: TRBJ2-7
CDR3aa: CASSLFPSGPAQEQYF
CDR3nt: TGTGCCAGCAGTTTATTTCCTAGCGGCCCCGCCCAAGAGCAGTACTTC

v_gene: TRBV27
len: 17
abundance: NA
d_gene: TRBD2
j_gene: TRBJ2-1
CDR3aa: CASSLSASGVTYNEQFF
CDR3nt: TGTGCCAGCAGTTTATCGGCCAGCGGGGTAACCTACAATGAGCAGTTCTTC

v_gene: TRBV28
len: 13
abundance: NA
d_gene: NA
j_gene: TRBJ1-2
CDR3aa: CASSTPRYYGYTF
CDR3nt: TGTGCCAGCAGTACCCCTCGTTACTATGGCTACACCTTC

v_gene: TRBV29-1
len: 14
abundance: once
d_gene: NA
j_gene: TRBJ2-3
CDR3aa: CSVEEAGVGDTQYF
CDR3nt: TGCAGCGTTGAAGAGGCAGGGGTGGGCGATACGCAGTATTTT

v_gene: TRBV11-2
len: 16
abundance: NA
d_gene: NA
j_gene: TRBJ2-3
CDR3aa: CASSLAVVGGTDTQYF
CDR3nt: TGTGCCAGCAGCTTAGCCGTGGTCGGGGGCACAGATACGCAGTATTTT